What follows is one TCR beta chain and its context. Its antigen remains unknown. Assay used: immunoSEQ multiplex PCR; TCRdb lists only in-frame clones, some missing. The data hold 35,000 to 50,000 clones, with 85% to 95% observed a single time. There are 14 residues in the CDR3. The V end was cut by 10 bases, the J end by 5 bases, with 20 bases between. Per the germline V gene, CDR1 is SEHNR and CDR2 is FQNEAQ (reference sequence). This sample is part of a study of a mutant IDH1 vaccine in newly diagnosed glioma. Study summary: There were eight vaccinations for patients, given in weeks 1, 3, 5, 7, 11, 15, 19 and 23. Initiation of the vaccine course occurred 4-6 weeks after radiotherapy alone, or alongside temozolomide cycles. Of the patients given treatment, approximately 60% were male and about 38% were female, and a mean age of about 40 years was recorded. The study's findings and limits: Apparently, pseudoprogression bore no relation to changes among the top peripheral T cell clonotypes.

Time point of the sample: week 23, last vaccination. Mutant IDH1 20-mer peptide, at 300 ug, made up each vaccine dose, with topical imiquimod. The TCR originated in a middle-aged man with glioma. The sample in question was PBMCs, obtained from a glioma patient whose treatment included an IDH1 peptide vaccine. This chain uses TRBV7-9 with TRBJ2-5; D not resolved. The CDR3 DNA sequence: TGTGCCATCCTCGATCCGTCGGGCTTCGAGACCCAGTACTTC. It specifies CAILDPSGFETQYF.